Each of the 9 T cell receptor beta chains below was sequenced from the same sample in a study of shared clonotypes between healthy human individuals. Libraries were prepared by immunoSEQ multiplex PCR; TCRdb keeps only in-frame clonotypes and omits some of them. Here the sample spans some 2,100,000 clones, approximately 94% being singletons. The sample consisted of naive CD4+ T cells sorted from blood. This sample's subset: CD45RA+ positively selected. The receptors derive from a man younger than 35 in good health.

The rearrangement joins TRBV30 to TRBJ1-5; the D is unclear. CDR3 length equals 13 residues. Trimming stripped 4 bases from V and 4 bases from J, with 11 bases between. CDR1 is GTSNPN and CDR2 is SVGIG in the germline V gene (reference sequence). In nucleotides, the CDR3 is TGTGCCTGGACTCGGGGTGCAAATCAGCCCCAGCATTTT. It encodes CAWTRGANQPQHF.

V gene TRBV30 combines with J gene TRBJ1-6; 7 bases are shared with TRBD1. This CDR3 comprises 13 residues. J lost 11 bases, V lost 2 bases, and 6 bases had no gene match. In germline, CDR1 is GTSNPN, CDR2 SVGIG (reference sequence). CDR3 nucleotide sequence: TGTGCCTGGAGTCCCCAGGGGGGGGCACCCCTCCACTTT. Amino acid sequence: CAWSPQGGAPLHF.

Note on this clone: The junction differs from germline at one of its ends, possibly a read error. The chain joins TRBV2 to TRBJ1-4; TRBD1 matches 9 bases. The CDR3 loop spans 9 amino acids. The germline V gene encodes CDR1 SNHLY and CDR2 FYNNEI. DNA for the CDR3: TGTGCCAGCGGGCGGGACAGGGTCTTT. Translated, it gives CASGRDRVF. Using reference TRBV2 and TRBJ1-4 for the parts outside the CDR3, the full variable domain is EPEVTQTPSHQVTQMGQEVILRCVPISNHLYFYWYRQILGQKVEFLVSFYNNEISEKSEIFDDQFSVERPDGSNFTLKIRSTKLEDSAMYFCASGRDRVFGSGTQLSVL.

J is TRBJ2-1 and V is TRBV4-3, with 8 bases lining up with TRBD2. Unmatched junction bases numbered 15, after V lost 0 bases and J lost 8 bases. The CDR3 consists of 18 residues. In germline, CDR1 is LGHNA, CDR2 YSLEER. CDR3: CASSQDIKEREIVDEQFF. In nucleotides, the CDR3 is TGCGCCAGCAGCCAAGATATTAAGGAGCGGGAGATAGTCGATGAGCAGTTCTTC.

The chain employs TRBV21-1 and TRBJ1-1. TRBV21-1 is listed as a pseudogene. The CDR3 spans 14 residues. The CDR3 reads CASSVQGGSAEAFF. DNA for the CDR3: TGTGCCAGCAGCGTTCAGGGGGGGAGTGCTGAAGCTTTCTTT.

This chain joins TRBV7-2 and TRBJ2-7; TRBD2 agrees at 10 bases. This CDR3 has 18 residues. Unmatched junction bases numbered 9, after V lost 1 base and J lost 0 bases. CDR1 is SGHTA and CDR2 is FQGNSA in the germline V gene. CDR3: CASSLVPGQRGGSYEQYF. CDR3 sequence (DNA): TGTGCCAGCAGCTTAGTCCCTGGCCAGCGGGGGGGCTCCTACGAGCAGTACTTC.

The chain combines TRBV7-9 with TRBJ2-7; D unresolved. CDR3 length: 15 amino acids. V was trimmed by 1 base and J by 1 base, leaving 11 bases between them. From germline, CDR1 is SEHNR and CDR2 FQNEAQ (reference sequence). As DNA, the CDR3 is TGTGCCAGCAGCTTAGAGGGTTACCTTTCCTACGAGCAGTACTTC. Its translation is CASSLEGYLSYEQYF.

The chain employs TRBV5-1 and TRBJ2-5, with 13 bases lining up with TRBD2. From germline, CDR1 is SGHRS and CDR2 YFSETQ. This CDR3 has 15 amino acids. After removal of 4 bases from V and 3 bases from J, the junction contained 3 bases not matched to a gene. CDR3 sequence: CASSTGLAGEETQYF. CDR3 sequence (DNA): TGCGCCAGCAGCACCGGACTAGCGGGGGAAGAGACCCAGTACTTC.

This chain links TRBV5-1 with TRBJ2-1; TRBD2 matches at 7 bases. The CDR3 is 15 amino acids. V dropped 4 bases and J dropped 0; count of bases not matched to a gene: 4. In germline, CDR1 is SGHRS, CDR2 YFSETQ. The CDR3, as DNA: TGCGCCAGCAGCCAACTAGCGATCTCCTACAATGAGCAGTTCTTC. It is translated as CASSQLAISYNEQFF.